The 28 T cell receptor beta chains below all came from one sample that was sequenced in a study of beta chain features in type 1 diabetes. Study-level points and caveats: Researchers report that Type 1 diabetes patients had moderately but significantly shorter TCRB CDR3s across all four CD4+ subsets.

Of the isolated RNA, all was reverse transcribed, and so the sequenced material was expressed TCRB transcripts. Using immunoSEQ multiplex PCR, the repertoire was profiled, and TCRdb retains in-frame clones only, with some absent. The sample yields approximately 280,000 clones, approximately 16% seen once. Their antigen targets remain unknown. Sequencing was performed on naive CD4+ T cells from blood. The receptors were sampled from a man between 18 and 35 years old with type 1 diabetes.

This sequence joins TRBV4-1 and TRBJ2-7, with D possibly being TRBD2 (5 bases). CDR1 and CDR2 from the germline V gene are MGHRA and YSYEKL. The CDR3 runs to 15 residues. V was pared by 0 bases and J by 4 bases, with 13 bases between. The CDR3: CASSQEPPPGYEQYF. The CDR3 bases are TGCGCCAGCAGCCAAGAGCCTCCTCCGGGATACGAGCAGTACTTC.

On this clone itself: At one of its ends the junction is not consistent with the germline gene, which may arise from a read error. Here the CDR3 reads CASSLAGGPRDTQYF. The CDR3 DNA is TGTGCCAGCAGCCTAGCGGGAGGGCCTCGGGATACGCAGTATTTT. This chain uses TRBV7-2 with TRBJ2-3; 12 bases agree with TRBD2. Germline CDR1 is SGHTA and CDR2 is FQGNSA. This CDR3 spans 15 amino acids.

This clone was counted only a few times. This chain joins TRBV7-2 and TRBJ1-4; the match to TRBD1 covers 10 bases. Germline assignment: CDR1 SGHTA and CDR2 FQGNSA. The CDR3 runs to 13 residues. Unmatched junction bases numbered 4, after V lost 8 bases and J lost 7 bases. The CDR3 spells CASGTGVGEKLFF. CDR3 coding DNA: TGTGCCAGCGGGACAGGGGTTGGTGAAAAACTGTTTTTT.

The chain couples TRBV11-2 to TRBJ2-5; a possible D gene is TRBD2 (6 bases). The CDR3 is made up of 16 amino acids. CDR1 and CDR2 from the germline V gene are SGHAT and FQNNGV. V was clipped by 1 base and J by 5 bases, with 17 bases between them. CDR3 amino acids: CASSLVRFRDWETQYF. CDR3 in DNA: TGTGCCAGCAGCTTAGTTCGGTTCAGGGACTGGGAGACCCAGTACTTC.

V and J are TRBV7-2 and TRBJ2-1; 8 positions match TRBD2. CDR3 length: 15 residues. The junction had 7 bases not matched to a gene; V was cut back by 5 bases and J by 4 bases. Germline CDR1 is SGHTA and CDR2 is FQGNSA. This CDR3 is CASSLLADVYNEQFF. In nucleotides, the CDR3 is TGTGCCAGCAGCCTACTAGCGGACGTGTACAATGAGCAGTTCTTC.

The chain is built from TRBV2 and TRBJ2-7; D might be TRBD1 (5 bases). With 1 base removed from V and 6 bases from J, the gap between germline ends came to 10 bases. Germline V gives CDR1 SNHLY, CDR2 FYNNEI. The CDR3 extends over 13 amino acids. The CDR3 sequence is CASSEGQSLEQYF. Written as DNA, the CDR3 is TGTGCCAGCAGTGAAGGACAGTCACTCGAGCAGTACTTC.

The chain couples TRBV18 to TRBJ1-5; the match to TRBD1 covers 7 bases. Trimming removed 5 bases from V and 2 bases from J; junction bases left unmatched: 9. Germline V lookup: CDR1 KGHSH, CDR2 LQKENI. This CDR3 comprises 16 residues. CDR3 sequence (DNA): TGTGCCAGCTCAGCCAATTCAGGGGGAGGCAATCAGCCCCAGCATTTT. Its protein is CASSANSGGGNQPQHF.

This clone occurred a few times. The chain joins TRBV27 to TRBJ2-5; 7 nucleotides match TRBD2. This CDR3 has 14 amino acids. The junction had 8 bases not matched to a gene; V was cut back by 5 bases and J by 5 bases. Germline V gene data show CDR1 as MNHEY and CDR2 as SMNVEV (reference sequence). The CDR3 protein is CASSDRGLWETQYF. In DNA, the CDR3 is TGTGCCAGCAGTGACCGGGGACTATGGGAGACCCAGTACTTC.

CDR3 DNA sequence: TGTGCCTGGAGGGGGGCGCATGGCTACACCTTC. This gives the protein CAWRGAHGYTF. The rearrangement uses TRBV30 and TRBJ1-2; possibly TRBD1 for D (6 bases). CDR3 length equals 11 residues. From germline, CDR1 is GTSNPN and CDR2 SVGIG (reference sequence). Trimming shortened V by 3 bases and J by 6 bases, and 8 bases separated the two germline ends. The variable domain in full, with the rest retrieved from reference TRBV30 and TRBJ1-2, is SQTIHQWPATLVQPVGSPLSLECTVEGTSNPNLYWYRQAAGRGLQLLFYSVGIGQISSEVPQNLSASRPQDRQFILSSKKLLLSDSGFYLCAWRGAHGYTFGSGTRLTVV.

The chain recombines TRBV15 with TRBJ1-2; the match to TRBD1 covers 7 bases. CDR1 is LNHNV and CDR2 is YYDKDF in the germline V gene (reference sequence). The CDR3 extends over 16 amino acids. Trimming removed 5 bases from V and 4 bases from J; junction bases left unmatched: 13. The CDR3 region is CATSPLEGAIGYGYTF. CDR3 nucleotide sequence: TGTGCCACCAGCCCCCTAGAGGGGGCGATTGGCTATGGCTACACCTTC. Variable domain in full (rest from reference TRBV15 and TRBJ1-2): DAMVIQNPRYQVTQFGKPVTLSCSQTLNHNVMYWYQQKSSQAPKLLFHYYDKDFNNEADTPDNFQSRRPNTSFCFLDIRSPGLGDTAMYLCATSPLEGAIGYGYTFGSGTRLTVV.

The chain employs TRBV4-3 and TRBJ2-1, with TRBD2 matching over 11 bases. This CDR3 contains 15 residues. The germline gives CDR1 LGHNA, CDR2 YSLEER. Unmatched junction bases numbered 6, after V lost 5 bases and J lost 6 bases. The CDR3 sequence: CASSGTGLAANEQFF. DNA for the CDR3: TGCGCCAGCAGCGGTACGGGACTAGCGGCCAATGAGCAGTTCTTC.

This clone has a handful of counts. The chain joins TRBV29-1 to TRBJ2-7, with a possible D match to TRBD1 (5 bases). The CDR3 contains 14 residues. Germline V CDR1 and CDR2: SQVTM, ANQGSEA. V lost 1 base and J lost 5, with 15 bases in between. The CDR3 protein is CSVEGWGRANEQYF. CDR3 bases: TGCAGCGTTGAAGGGTGGGGCAGGGCCAACGAGCAGTACTTC.

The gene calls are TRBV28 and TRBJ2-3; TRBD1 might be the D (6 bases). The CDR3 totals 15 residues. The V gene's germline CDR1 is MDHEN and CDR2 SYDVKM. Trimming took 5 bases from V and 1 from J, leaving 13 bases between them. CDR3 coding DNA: TGTGCCAGCAGTCTACAGGGCCTCGGCACAGATACGCAGTATTTT. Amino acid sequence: CASSLQGLGTDTQYF.

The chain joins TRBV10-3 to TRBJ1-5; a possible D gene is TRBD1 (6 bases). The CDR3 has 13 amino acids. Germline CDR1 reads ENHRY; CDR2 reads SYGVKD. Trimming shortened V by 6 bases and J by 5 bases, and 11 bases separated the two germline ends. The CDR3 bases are TGTGCCATCAGAGCAGGGGAACATCAGCCCCAGCATTTT. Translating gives CAIRAGEHQPQHF.

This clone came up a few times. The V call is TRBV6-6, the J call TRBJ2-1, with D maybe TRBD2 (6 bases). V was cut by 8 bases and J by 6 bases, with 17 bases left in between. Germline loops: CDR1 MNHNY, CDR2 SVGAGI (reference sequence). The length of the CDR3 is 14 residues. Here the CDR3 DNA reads TGTGCCAGCGGGGTCAGGAGGGAGCGCAATGAGCAGTTCTTC. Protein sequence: CASGVRRERNEQFF.

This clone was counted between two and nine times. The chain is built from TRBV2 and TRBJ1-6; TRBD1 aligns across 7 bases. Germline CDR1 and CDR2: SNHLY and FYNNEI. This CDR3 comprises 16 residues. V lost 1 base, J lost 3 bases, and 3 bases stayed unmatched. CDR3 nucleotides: TGTGCCAGCAGTGAAGTGGGGACAGTCTATAATTCACCCCTCCACTTT. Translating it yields CASSEVGTVYNSPLHF.

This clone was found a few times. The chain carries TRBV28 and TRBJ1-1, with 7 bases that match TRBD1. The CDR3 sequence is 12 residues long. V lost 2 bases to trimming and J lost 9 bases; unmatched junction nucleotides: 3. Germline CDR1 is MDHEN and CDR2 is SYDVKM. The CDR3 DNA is TGTGCCAGCAGTTTAGGGGGACAGCAAGCTTTCTTT. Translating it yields CASSLGGQQAFF.

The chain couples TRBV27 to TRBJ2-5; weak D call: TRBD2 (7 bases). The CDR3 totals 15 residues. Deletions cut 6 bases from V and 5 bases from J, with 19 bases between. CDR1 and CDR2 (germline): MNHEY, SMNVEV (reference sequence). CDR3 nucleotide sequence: TGTGCCAGCAGACCGGGACATGGGGGGGGTGAGACCCAGTACTTC. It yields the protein CASRPGHGGGETQYF.

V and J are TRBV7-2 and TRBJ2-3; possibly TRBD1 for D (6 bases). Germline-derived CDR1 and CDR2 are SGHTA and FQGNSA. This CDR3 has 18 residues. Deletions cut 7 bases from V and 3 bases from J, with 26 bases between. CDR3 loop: CASTLRGGGGPTTDTQYF. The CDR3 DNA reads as TGTGCCAGCACTCTCAGAGGTGGGGGCGGCCCTACGACAGATACGCAGTATTTT.

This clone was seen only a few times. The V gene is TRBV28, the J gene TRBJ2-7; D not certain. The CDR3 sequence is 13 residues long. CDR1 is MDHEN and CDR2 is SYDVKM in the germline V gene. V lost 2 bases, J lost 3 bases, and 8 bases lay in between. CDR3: CASSLGQVYEQYF. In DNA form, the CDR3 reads TGTGCCAGCAGTTTAGGGCAGGTCTACGAGCAGTACTTC.

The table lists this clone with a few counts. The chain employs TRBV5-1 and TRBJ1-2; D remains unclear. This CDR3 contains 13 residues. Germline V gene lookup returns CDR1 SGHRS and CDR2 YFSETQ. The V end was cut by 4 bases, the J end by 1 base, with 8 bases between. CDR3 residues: CASSLPNNYGYTF. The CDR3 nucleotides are TGCGCCAGCAGCCTACCCAATAACTATGGCTACACCTTC.

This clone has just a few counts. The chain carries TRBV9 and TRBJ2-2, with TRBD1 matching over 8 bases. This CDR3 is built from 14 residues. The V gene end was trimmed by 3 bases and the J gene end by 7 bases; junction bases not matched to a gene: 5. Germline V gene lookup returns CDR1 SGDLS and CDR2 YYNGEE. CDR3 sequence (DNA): TGTGCCAGCAGCGCCCAGGGGGCGGGCGGGGAGCTGTTTTTT. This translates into CASSAQGAGGELFF.

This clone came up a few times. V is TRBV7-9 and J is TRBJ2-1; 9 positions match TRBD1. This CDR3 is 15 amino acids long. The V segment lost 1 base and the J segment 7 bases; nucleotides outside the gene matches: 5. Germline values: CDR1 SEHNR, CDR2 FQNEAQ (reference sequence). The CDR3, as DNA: TGTGCCAGCAGCTTAGTAGGGACAGGGAGGAATGAGCAGTTCTTC. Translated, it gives CASSLVGTGRNEQFF.

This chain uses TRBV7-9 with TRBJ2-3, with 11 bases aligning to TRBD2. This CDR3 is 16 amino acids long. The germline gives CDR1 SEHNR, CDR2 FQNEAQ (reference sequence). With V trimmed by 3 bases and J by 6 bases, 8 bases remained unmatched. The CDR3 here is CASSFPLAGGPDTQYF. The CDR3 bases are TGTGCCAGCAGCTTCCCATTAGCGGGAGGGCCGGATACGCAGTATTTT.

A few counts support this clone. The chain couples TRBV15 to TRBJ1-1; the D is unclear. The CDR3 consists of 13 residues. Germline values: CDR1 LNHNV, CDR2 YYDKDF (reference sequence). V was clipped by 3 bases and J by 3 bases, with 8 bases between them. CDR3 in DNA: TGTGCCACCAGCAGTCCCGGGGACACTGAAGCTTTCTTT. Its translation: CATSSPGDTEAFF.

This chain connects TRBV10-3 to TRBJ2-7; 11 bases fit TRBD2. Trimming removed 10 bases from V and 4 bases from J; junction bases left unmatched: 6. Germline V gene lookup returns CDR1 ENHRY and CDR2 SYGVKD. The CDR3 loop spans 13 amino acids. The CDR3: CATAGTSGYEQYF. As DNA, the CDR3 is TGTGCCACCGCCGGGACTAGCGGTTACGAGCAGTACTTC.

The DNA for the CDR3 is TGTGCCAGCTCACTTACTGGGCAGGGCACTCAGCCCCAGCATTTT. Amino acids: CASSLTGQGTQPQHF. This sequence joins TRBV18 and TRBJ1-5; possibly TRBD1 for D (5 bases). There are 15 residues in the CDR3. Germline CDR1 and CDR2: KGHSH and LQKENI. Trimming left V 4 bases short and J 6 bases short, with 16 bases between.

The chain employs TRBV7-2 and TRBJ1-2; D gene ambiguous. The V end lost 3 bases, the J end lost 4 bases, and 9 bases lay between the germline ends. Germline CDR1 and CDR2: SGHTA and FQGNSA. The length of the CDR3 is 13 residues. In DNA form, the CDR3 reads TGTGCCAGCAGCTTTGGAGTCCCCTATGGCTACACCTTC. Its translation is CASSFGVPYGYTF. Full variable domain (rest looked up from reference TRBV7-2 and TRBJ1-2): GAGVSQSPSNKVTEKGKDVELRCDPISGHTALYWYRQSLGQGLEFLIYFQGNSAPDKSGLPSDRFSAERTGGSVSTLTIQRTQQEDSAVYLCASSFGVPYGYTFGSGTRLTVV.